This T cell receptor beta chain originates from a study of blood T cell repertoires in COVID-19. On the study more broadly: Acute-phase and convalescent COVID-19 samples originated in the United States, Italy and Spain. From T cells, B-cell-depleted T cells, or PBMCs came the material, which was cDNA or gDNA.

CDR1 and CDR2 from the germline V gene are MGHRA and YSYEKL. This CDR3 has 14 amino acids. With 4 bases clipped from V and 1 base from J, the junction kept 2 bases outside the gene matches. In the study's own analysis: Estimated nucleated cell counts came from reference gene primer amplification. The method was immunoSEQ multiplex PCR; TCRdb's version includes in-frame clones alone and lacks a portion of them. That table gives V, J and clone size, and the DNA gave D and trimming. The sample contains 150,000 to 200,000 clones, more than 80% of which appear only once. The clonotype originates from a man over 45 with acute or convalescent COVID-19. Sequenced material: peripheral blood. The gene calls are TRBV4-1 and TRBJ2-5; 8 positions match TRBD1. CDR3 sequence reads: CASSPTGGQETQYF. Here the CDR3 DNA reads TGCGCCAGCAGCCCCACAGGGGGCCAAGAGACCCAGTACTTC.